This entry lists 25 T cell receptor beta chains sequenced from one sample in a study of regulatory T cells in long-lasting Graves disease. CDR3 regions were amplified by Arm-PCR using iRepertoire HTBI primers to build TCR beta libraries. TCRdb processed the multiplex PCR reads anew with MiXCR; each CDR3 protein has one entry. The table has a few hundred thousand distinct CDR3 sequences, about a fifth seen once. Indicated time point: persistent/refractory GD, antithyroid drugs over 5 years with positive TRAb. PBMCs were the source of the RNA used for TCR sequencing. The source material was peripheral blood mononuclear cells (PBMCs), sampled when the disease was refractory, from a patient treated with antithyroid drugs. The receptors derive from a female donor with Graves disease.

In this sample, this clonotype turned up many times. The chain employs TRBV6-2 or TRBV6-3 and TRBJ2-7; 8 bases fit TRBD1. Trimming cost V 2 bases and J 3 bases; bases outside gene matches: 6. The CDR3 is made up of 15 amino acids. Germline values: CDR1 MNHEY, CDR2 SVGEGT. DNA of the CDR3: TGTGCCAGCAGTTACGGCGGACAGGGACTCTACGAGCAGTACTTC. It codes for CASSYGGQGLYEQYF.

The CDR3, as DNA: TGTGCCAGCAGTTACTCGAGGTTAGCCTACGAGCAGTACTTC. Translation: CASSYSRLAYEQYF. The chain joins TRBV6-5 to TRBJ2-7; D uncertain. The CDR3 length is 14 residues. The V gene lost 0 bases and the J gene lost 2 bases, with 8 bases spanning the gap. Per germline, CDR1 MNHEY and CDR2 SVGAGI.

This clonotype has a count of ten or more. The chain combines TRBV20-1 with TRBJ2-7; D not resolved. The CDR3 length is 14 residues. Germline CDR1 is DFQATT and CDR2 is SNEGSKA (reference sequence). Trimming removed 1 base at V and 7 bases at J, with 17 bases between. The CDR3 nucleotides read TGCAGTGCTAGAGTTGCGGCAGCGCTGGGTGAGCAGTACTTC. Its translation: CSARVAAALGEQYF.

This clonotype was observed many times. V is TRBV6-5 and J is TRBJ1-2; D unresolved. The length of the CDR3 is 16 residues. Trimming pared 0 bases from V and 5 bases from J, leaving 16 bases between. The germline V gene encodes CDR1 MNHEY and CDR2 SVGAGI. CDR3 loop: CASSYSSLGIGYGYTF. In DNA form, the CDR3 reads TGTGCCAGCAGTTACTCGAGCCTGGGAATCGGGTATGGCTACACCTTC.

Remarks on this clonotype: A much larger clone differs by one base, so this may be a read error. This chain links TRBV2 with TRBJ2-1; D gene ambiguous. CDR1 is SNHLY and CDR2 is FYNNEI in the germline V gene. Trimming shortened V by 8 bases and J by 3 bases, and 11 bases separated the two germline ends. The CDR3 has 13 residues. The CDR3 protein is CASAWAHYNEQFF. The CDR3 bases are TGTGCCAGCGCCTGGGCCCACTACAATGAGCAGTTCTTC.

The CDR3 coding sequence is TGTGCCAGCAGTGAACAGGGGTACAATGATGAGCAGTTCTTC. Amino acids: CASSEQGYNDEQFF. V and J are TRBV2 and TRBJ2-1, with D tentatively TRBD1 (6 bases). CDR1 is SNHLY, CDR2 FYNNEI, per germline. This CDR3 is built from 14 residues. V lost 2 bases, J lost 8 bases, and 13 bases lay in between.

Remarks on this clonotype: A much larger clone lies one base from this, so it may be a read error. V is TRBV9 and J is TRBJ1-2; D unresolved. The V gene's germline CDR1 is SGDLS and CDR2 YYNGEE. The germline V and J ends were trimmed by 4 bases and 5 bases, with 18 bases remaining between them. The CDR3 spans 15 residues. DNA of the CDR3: TGTGCCAGCAGCTACACCGCCCTAGAGGGTTATGGCTACACCTTC. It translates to CASSYTALEGYGYTF.

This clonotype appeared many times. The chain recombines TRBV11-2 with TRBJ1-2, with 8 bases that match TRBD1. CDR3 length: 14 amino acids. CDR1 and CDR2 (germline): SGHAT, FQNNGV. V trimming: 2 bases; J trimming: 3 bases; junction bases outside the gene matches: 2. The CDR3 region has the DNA TGTGCCAGCAGCTTAAACAGGGGGGACTATGGCTACACCTTC. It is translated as CASSLNRGDYGYTF.

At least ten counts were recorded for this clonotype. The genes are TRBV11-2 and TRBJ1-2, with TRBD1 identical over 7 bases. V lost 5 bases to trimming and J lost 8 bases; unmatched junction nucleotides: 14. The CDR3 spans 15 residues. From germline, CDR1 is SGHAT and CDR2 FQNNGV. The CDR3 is CASSPLTGPLTGYTF. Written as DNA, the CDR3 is TGTGCCAGCAGCCCCCTGACAGGGCCACTGACGGGCTACACCTTC.

The CDR3 region is CASSEEPRSSYEQYF. The CDR3 DNA sequence: TGTGCCAGCAGTGAAGAGCCTCGAAGCTCCTACGAGCAGTACTTC. The chain combines TRBV6-1 with TRBJ2-7; unclear D gene. The CDR3 has 15 residues. Trimming took off 1 base at V and 0 bases at J, with 10 bases between the two ends. The germline CDR1 and CDR2 sequences are MNHNS and SASEGT.

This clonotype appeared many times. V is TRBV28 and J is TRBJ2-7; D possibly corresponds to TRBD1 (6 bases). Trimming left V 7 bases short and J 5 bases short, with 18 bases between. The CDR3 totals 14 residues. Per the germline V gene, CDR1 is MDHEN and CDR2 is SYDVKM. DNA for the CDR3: TGTGCCAGCACTGGTAAGGGGGAATTCGACGAGCAGTACTTC. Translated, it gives CASTGKGEFDEQYF.

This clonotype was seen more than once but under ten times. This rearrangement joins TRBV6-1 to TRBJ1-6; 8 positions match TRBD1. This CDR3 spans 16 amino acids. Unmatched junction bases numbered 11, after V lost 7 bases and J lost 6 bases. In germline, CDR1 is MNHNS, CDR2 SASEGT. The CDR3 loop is CASNHEGDRFNSPLHF. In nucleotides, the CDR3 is TGTGCCAGCAACCACGAAGGGGACAGGTTTAATTCACCCCTCCACTTT.

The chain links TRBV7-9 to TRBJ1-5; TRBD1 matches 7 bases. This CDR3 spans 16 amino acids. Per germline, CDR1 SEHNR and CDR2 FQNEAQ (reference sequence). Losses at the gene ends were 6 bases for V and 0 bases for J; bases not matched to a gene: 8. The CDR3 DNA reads TGTGCCAGCAGTTCCGAGGACAGGTTTAGCAATCAGCCCCAGCATTTT. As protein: CASSSEDRFSNQPQHF.

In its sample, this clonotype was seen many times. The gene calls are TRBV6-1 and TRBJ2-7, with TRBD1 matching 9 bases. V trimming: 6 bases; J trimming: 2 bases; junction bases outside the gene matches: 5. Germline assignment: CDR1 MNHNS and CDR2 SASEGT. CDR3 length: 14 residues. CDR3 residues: CASRMGQGTYEQYF. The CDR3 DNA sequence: TGTGCCAGCAGGATGGGACAGGGCACCTACGAGCAGTACTTC.

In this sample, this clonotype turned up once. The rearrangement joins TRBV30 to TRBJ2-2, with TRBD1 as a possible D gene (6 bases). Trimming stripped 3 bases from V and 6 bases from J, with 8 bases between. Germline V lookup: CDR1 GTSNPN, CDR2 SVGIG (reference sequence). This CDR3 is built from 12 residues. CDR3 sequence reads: CAWSRGPGELFF. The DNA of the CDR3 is TGTGCCTGGAGCAGGGGTCCCGGGGAGCTGTTTTTT.

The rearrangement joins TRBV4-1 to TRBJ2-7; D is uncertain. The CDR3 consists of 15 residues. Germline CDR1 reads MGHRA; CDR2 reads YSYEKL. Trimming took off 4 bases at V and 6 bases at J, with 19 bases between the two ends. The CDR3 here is CASSPGAADTLEQYF. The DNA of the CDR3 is TGCGCCAGCAGCCCCGGTGCCGCAGATACCCTCGAGCAGTACTTC.

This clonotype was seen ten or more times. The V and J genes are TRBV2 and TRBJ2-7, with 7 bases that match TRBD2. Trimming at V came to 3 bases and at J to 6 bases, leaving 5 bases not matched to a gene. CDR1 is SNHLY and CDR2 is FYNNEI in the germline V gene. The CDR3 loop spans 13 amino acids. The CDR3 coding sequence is TGTGCCAGCAGTGATGGGGGGGGGATCGAGCAGTACTTC. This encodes CASSDGGGIEQYF.

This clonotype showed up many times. The CDR3 loop reads CASKTDTNEKLFF. The CDR3, as DNA: TGTGCCAGCAAGACGGATACTAATGAAAAACTGTTTTTT. The chain joins TRBV2 to TRBJ1-4; D gene ambiguous. The CDR3 extends over 13 amino acids. Looked up from germline, CDR1 is SNHLY and CDR2 is FYNNEI. V shed 7 bases and J shed 2 bases, with 8 bases lying between them.

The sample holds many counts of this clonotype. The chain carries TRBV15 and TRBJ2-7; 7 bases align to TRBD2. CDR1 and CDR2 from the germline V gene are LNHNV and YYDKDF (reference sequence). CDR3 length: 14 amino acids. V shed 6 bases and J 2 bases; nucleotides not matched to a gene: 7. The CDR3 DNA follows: TGTGCCACCAGACGCGATCGGGGGGCCTACGAGCAGTACTTC. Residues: CATRRDRGAYEQYF.

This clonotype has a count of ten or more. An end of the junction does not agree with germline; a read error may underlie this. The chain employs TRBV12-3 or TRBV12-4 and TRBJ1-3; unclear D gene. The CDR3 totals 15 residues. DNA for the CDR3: TGTGCCAGCAGCTTAGAACGGGCCTCTGGAAACACCATATATTTT. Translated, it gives CASSLERASGNTIYF.

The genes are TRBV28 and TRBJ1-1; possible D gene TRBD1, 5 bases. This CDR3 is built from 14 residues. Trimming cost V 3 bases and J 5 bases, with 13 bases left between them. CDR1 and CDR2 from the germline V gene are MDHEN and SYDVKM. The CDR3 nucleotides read TGTGCCAGCAGTTTTGGGGGTAGGAGGACTGAAGCTTTCTTT. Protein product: CASSFGGRRTEAFF.

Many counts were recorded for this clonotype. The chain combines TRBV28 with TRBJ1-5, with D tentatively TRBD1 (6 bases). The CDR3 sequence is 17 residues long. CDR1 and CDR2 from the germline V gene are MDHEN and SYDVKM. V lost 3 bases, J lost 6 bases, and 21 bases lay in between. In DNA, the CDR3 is TGTGCCAGCAGTTTTTGGGGGGGCGGGGGTCCGGGTCAGCCCCAGCATTTT. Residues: CASSFWGGGGPGQPQHF.

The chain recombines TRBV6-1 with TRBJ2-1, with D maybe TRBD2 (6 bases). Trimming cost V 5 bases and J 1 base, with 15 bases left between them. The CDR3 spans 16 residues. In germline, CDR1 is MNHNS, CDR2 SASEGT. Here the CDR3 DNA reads TGTGCCAGCAGTAGGGACTTCCTGAGATCCTACAATGAGCAGTTCTTC. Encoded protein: CASSRDFLRSYNEQFF.

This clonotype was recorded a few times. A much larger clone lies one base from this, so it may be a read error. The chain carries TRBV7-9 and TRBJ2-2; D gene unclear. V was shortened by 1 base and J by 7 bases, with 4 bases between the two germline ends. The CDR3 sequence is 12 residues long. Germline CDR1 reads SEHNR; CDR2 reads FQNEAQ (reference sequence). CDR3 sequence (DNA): TGTGCCAGCAGCTTAGGTTTCGGGGAGCTGTTTTTT. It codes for CASSLGFGELFF. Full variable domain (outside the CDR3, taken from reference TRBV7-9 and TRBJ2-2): DTGVSQNPRHKITKRGQNVTFRCDPISEHNRLYWYRQTLGQGPEFLTYFQNEAQLEKSRLLSDRFSAERPKGSFSTLEIQRTEQGDSAMYLCASSLGFGELFFGEGSRLTVL.

This CDR3 reads CASSARGRMEQYF. The DNA for the CDR3 is TGTGCCAGCAGCGCCCGGGGGCGGATGGAGCAGTACTTC. The chain links TRBV14 to TRBJ2-7, with D perhaps being TRBD1 or TRBD2 (6 bases each). The CDR3 has 13 amino acids. Germline V CDR1 and CDR2: SGHDN, FVKESK. V was shortened by 5 bases and J by 7 bases, with 15 bases between the two germline ends.